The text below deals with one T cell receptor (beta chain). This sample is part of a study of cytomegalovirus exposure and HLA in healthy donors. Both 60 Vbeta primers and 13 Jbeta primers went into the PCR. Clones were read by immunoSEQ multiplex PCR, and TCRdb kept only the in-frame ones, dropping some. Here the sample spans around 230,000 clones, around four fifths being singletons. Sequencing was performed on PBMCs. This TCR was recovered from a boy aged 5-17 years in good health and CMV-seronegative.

CDR3 sequence: CASSYSGPYEQYF. The CDR3 region has the DNA TGTGCCAGCAGCTACAGCGGTCCCTACGAGCAGTACTTC. This chain uses TRBV7-2 with TRBJ2-7, with a tentative D call TRBD2 (5 bases). V lost 4 bases to trimming and J lost 2 bases, with 9 bases between them. CDR1 and CDR2 (germline): SGHTA, FQGNSA. There are 13 residues in the CDR3.